This TCR beta chain was profiled in a study of T cells in localized non-small cell lung cancer. Points from the study as a whole: Uninvolved adjacent lung showed higher T cell clonality than tumor. Heterogeneity is still possible, as just one tumor region was sequenced.

The CDR3 totals 14 residues. V lost 1 base to trimming and J lost 7 bases; unmatched junction nucleotides: 3. Germline V gene data show CDR1 as SEHNR and CDR2 as FQNEAQ (reference sequence). A remark on this clone: The antigen is undetermined.

Sequencing used immunoSEQ multiplex PCR; TCRdb keeps in-frame clones, though not all of them. The repertoire holds about 20,000 clones, approximately 87% seen once, with 10% to 15% in the top ten. Sequencing used PBMCs, obtained before any cancer treatment. This clonotype originated in a man aged 40 to 70 with stage II squamous cell lung carcinoma. The V gene is TRBV7-9, the J gene TRBJ1-4; 7 bases line up with TRBD1. CDR3 loop: CASSLGQGGEKLFF. The CDR3 coding sequence is TGTGCCAGCAGCTTAGGACAGGGCGGTGAAAAACTGTTTTTT.